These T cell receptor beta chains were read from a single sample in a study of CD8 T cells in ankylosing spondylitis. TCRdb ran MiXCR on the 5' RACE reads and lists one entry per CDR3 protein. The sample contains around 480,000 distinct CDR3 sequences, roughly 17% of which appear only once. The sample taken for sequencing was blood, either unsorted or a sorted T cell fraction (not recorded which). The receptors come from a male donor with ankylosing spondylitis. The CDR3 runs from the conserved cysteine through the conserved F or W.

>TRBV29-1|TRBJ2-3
CSVSGAGGPTDTQYF
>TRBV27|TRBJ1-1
CASSAIRGGHTEAFF
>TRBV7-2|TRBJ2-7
CASRGQGAHEQYF
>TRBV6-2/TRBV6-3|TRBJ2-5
CATFRGTQYF
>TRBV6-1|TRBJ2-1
CASSPKPGLAFVYNEQFF
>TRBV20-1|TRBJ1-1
CSARSHLGSTEAFF
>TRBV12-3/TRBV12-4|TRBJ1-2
CASSFGRTGGYTF
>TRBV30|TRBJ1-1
CAWTLQTGATEAFF
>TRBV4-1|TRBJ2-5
CASSQREGETQYF
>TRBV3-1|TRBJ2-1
CASSLRPTSGSENEQFF
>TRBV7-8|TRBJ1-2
CASSLSTGNHKMGGYTF
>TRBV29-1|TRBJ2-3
CSVETSGGTDTQYF
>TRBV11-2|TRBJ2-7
CASSLELAAPYEQYF
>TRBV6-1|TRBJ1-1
CASRSTFGTANTEAFF
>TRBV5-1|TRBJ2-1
CASSLTPSGRTNEQFF
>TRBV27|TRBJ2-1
CASSLYGTSPTNEQFF
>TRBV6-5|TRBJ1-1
CASSYSTGRTEAFF
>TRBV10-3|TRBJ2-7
CAISVLSGGADYEQYF
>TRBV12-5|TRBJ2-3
CASGATGSADTQYF
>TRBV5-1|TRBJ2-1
CASRGLGSRSNEQFF
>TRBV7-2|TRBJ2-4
CASSLGGAGAKNIQYF
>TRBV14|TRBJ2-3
CASSQQGALGTDTQYF
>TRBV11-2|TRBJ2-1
CASSSYRVGVHNEQFF
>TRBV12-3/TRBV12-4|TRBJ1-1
CASSRGQGLPEAFF
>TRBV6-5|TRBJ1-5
CASSYGDSNQPQHF
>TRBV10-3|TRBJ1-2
CAISEGTNYGYTF
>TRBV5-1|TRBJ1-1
CASSLGGGAPMNTEAFF
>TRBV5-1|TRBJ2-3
CASSAGLAGPNTDTQYF
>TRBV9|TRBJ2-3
CASSVNPRDTQYF
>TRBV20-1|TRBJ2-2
CSAPRGANTGELFF
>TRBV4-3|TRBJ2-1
CASSQASGKYNEQFF
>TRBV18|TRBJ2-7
CASSPVISGQGAYEQYF
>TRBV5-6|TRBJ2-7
CASSTRQITLNEQYF
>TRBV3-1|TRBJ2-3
CASSQTAPRDTQYF
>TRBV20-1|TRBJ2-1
CSARPPGLAGLYNEQFF
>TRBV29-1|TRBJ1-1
CSIRAGAEAFF
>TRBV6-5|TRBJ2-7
CASSYSRASHSYEQYF
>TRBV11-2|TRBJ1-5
CASSPGPINQPQHF
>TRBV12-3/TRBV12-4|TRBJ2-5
CASSLEGWGQGEETQYF
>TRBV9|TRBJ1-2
CASSRQAAPINYGYTF
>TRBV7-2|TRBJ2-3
CASSSGVAGKDTQYF
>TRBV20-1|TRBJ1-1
CSARDGQKNTEAFF
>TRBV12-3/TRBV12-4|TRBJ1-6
CASSLRFGYDSPLHF
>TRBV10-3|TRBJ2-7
CAISEAQGAYEGQYF
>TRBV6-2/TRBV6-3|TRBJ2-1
CASSDRAKQFF
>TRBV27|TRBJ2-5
CASSPLVGRETQYF
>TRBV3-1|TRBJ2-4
CASSQTLLAKNIQYF
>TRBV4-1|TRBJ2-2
CASSRRLAGGPDTGELFF
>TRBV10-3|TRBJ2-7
CAISEFAGGEQYF
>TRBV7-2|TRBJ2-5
CASSLSGSGRGETQYF
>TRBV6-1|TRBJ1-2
CASSQGGGSNYGYTF
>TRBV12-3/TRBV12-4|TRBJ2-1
CASSSKRESSYNEQFF